A selection of T cell receptor beta chains follows, all from one sample in a study of ipilimumab plus nivolumab after autologous stem cell transplantation. Sequenced by immunoSEQ multiplex PCR; TCRdb stores in-frame clones only, minus some. The table shows about 83,000 clones, with 83% occurring only once. This specimen consisted of PBMCs, obtained in a trial of ipilimumab plus nivolumab as post-transplant consolidation. These receptors were taken from a male donor with diffuse large B-cell lymphoma. Both conserved end residues are trimmed from each CDR3. A D gene is named only where the DNA matches it firmly.

j_gene | d_gene | v_gene | CDR3aa
TRBJ2-1 | TRBD1 | TRBV7-9 | ASSSFDRGDEQF
TRBJ2-7 | . | TRBV7-9 | ASSQSSRAGMMHEQY
TRBJ1-1 | . | TRBV2 | ASRDEANTEAF
TRBJ2-2 | TRBD2 | TRBV7-2 | ASSLSGGTGELF
TRBJ1-1 | . | TRBV23-1 | ASSQSGTHNTEAF
TRBJ2-7 | . | TRBV6-5 | ASSFGLEGSYEQY
TRBJ2-3 | . | TRBV19 | ASSGPGDDTQY
TRBJ1-1 | . | TRBV19 | ASSWPGQGHTEAF
TRBJ1-2 | TRBD1 | TRBV19 | ASRPGQGVYYGYT
TRBJ2-5 | . | TRBV7-9 | ASSLGTSMVETQY
TRBJ1-1 | . | TRBV7-9 | ASSLNGWAGAEAF
TRBJ1-5 | TRBD1 | TRBV7-8 | ASSFSKTGVRNQPQH
TRBJ2-1 | . | TRBV27 | ASSLSTLSYNEQF
TRBJ1-1 | . | TRBV13 | ASSRGPEAF
TRBJ1-4 | . | TRBV4-2 | ASSQHQTNEKLF
TRBJ2-3 | TRBD2 | TRBV6-4 | ASSKNGGTDTQY
TRBJ2-3 | . | TRBV29-1 | SVESLQVGTDTQY
TRBJ2-2 | . | TRBV7-9 | ASSFTGPGELF
TRBJ1-1 | . | TRBV30 | AWSVTVEAF
TRBJ2-1 | . | TRBV7-2 | ASTPSKGEEYNEQF
TRBJ1-1 | . | TRBV5-6 | ASRGRGTEAF
TRBJ1-1 | . | TRBV18 | ASSPPGGLVITEAF
TRBJ1-4 | . | TRBV5-1 | ASSLGGQHGEKLF
TRBJ2-3 | TRBD2 | TRBV18 | ASSPYATSGDTQY
TRBJ1-1 | . | TRBV5-1 | ASSLGDRLMNTEAF